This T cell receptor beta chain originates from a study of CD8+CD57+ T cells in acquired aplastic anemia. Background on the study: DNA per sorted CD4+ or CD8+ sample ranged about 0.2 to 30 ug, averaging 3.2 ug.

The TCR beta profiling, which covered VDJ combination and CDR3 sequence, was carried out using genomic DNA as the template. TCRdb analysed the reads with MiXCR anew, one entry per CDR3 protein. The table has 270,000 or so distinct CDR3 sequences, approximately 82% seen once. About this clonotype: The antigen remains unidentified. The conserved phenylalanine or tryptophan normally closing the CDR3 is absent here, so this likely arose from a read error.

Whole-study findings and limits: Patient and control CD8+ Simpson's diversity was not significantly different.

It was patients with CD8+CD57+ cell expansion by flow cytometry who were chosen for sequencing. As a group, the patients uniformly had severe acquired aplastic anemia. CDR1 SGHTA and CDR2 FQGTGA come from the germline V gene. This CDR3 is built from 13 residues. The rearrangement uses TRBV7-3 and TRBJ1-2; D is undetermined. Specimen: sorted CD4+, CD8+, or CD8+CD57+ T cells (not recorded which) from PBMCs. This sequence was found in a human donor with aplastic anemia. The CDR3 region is CASSQDLAGGYTV. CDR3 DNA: TGCGCCAGCAGCCAAGATCTTGCAGGTGGCTACACCGTC.